The rows below give T cell receptor beta chains drawn from one sample of a study of blood T cell repertoires in COVID-19. Produced via immunoSEQ multiplex PCR; TCRdb's table is partial and in-frame only. Counted here are nearly 300,000 clones, roughly 89% occurring once; the ten biggest clones make up under 3%. Sequenced material: PBMCs or T cells enriched from blood (not recorded which). These receptor sequences come from a woman aged 45-59 years who had been exposed to COVID-19. CDR3s include the opening cysteine and the closing phenylalanine or tryptophan. A D gene is named only where the DNA matches it firmly. Not all rows give a size; the values are once, few, many and, for expanded clones, a class.

j_gene: TRBJ1-1; d_gene: TRBD1; v_gene: TRBV4-1; abundance: .; CDR3nt: TGCGCCAGCAGCCTTTTAACCCCGGGACAGGGAGGCACTGAAGCTTTCTTT; CDR3aa: CASSLLTPGQGGTEAFF
j_gene: TRBJ1-1; d_gene: .; v_gene: TRBV4-1; abundance: .; CDR3nt: TGCGCCAGCAGCCCCTTAGGTGGGAGGGAGGTAAGAGCTGAAGCTTTCTTT; CDR3aa: CASSPLGGREVRAEAFF
j_gene: TRBJ2-5; d_gene: .; v_gene: TRBV28; abundance: .; CDR3nt: TGTGCCAGCACGCCAAAAACAGGTTTGCGTGAGACCCAGTACTTC; CDR3aa: CASTPKTGLRETQYF
j_gene: TRBJ1-5; d_gene: TRBD1; v_gene: TRBV6-1; abundance: .; CDR3nt: TGTGCCAGCAGTGAAGGGACAGGCGGGGTTCAGCCCCAGCATTTT; CDR3aa: CASSEGTGGVQPQHF
j_gene: TRBJ1-2; d_gene: .; v_gene: TRBV28; abundance: .; CDR3nt: TGTGCCAGCAACGCGGGTTACGGCTACACCTTC; CDR3aa: CASNAGYGYTF
j_gene: TRBJ2-1; d_gene: TRBD1; v_gene: TRBV7-2; abundance: .; CDR3nt: TGTGCCAGCAGCTTAGCGACAGGGGCGAATGAGCAGTTCTTC; CDR3aa: CASSLATGANEQFF
j_gene: TRBJ1-2; d_gene: .; v_gene: TRBV5-1; abundance: .; CDR3nt: TGCGCCAGCAGCTTACAGGGTGGTAACTATGGCTACACCTTC; CDR3aa: CASSLQGGNYGYTF
j_gene: TRBJ2-7; d_gene: .; v_gene: TRBV5-4; abundance: .; CDR3nt: TGTGCCAGCAGCTTGGCCTATGGAGGCTCCTACGAGCAGTACTTC; CDR3aa: CASSLAYGGSYEQYF
j_gene: TRBJ2-2; d_gene: .; v_gene: TRBV4-1; abundance: once; CDR3nt: TGCGCCAGCAGCCCGGGTGTGGAGACCGGGGAGCTGTTTTTT; CDR3aa: CASSPGVETGELFF
j_gene: TRBJ2-2; d_gene: .; v_gene: TRBV10-3; abundance: .; CDR3nt: TGTGCCATCAGCCCAGTCGGACAGACCTCCGCGGGCGCGAACACCGGGGAGCTGTTTTTT; CDR3aa: CAISPVGQTSAGANTGELFF
j_gene: TRBJ2-3; d_gene: TRBD1; v_gene: TRBV19; abundance: once; CDR3nt: TGTGCCAGTAGTCTCCACCGGACAGGGTCAACAGATACGCAGTATTTT; CDR3aa: CASSLHRTGSTDTQYF
j_gene: TRBJ2-7; d_gene: TRBD1; v_gene: TRBV11-2; abundance: once; CDR3nt: TGTGCCAGCAGCTACTTAGGGGGCAGACAGTACTTC; CDR3aa: CASSYLGGRQYF
j_gene: TRBJ1-1; d_gene: .; v_gene: TRBV28; abundance: .; CDR3nt: TGTGCCAGCACCCCACAGGGTTTCGCTGAAGCTTTCTTT; CDR3aa: CASTPQGFAEAFF
j_gene: TRBJ1-5; d_gene: .; v_gene: TRBV27; abundance: .; CDR3nt: TGTGCCAGCAGTCCTAGAAGCAATCAGCCCCAGCATTTT; CDR3aa: CASSPRSNQPQHF
j_gene: TRBJ2-7; d_gene: .; v_gene: TRBV29-1; abundance: .; CDR3nt: TGCAGCGGAACCTCAGGGGGGAACGAGCAGTACTTC; CDR3aa: CSGTSGGNEQYF
j_gene: TRBJ2-1; d_gene: TRBD2; v_gene: TRBV6-2/TRBV6-3; abundance: once; CDR3nt: TGTGCCAGCAGTTACGGAGGACTAGCCTACAATGAGCAGTTCTTC; CDR3aa: CASSYGGLAYNEQFF
j_gene: TRBJ1-5; d_gene: TRBD1; v_gene: TRBV9; abundance: .; CDR3nt: TGTGCCAGCAGCGCAACAGGGGATAGCAATCAGCCCCAGCATTTT; CDR3aa: CASSATGDSNQPQHF
j_gene: TRBJ1-2; d_gene: .; v_gene: TRBV19; abundance: once; CDR3nt: TGTGCCAGTAGTCCCCGCCGCGGGGATGGCTACACCTTC; CDR3aa: CASSPRRGDGYTF
j_gene: TRBJ2-4; d_gene: TRBD2; v_gene: TRBV5-4; abundance: .; CDR3nt: TGTGCCAGCAGCGATCACTACTCCGGCGCGGGGGACATTCAGTACTTC; CDR3aa: CASSDHYSGAGDIQYF
j_gene: TRBJ1-2; d_gene: .; v_gene: TRBV12-3/TRBV12-4; abundance: .; CDR3nt: TGTGCCAGCAGTTTTTCAGGTTACGGCTACACCTTC; CDR3aa: CASSFSGYGYTF
j_gene: TRBJ2-7; d_gene: .; v_gene: TRBV13; abundance: .; CDR3nt: TGTGCCAGCAGCTGCCGGGACACGGAGTGCTACGAGCAGTACTTC; CDR3aa: CASSCRDTECYEQYF
j_gene: TRBJ2-1; d_gene: TRBD1; v_gene: TRBV6-1; abundance: .; CDR3nt: TGTGCCAGCAGTGACCCGGGACAGGGGGCCCGCCATGAGCAGTTCTTC; CDR3aa: CASSDPGQGARHEQFF
j_gene: TRBJ2-7; d_gene: TRBD1; v_gene: TRBV3-1/TRBV3-2; abundance: .; CDR3nt: TGTGCCAGCAGCCAAGTAGGGGGACAGGGCTCCGAGCAGTACTTC; CDR3aa: CASSQVGGQGSEQYF
j_gene: TRBJ1-3; d_gene: .; v_gene: TRBV7-2; abundance: .; CDR3nt: TGTGCCAGCAGCTTAAAGGGAGGGCTCTCTGGAAACACCATATATTTT; CDR3aa: CASSLKGGLSGNTIYF
j_gene: TRBJ2-7; d_gene: TRBD1; v_gene: TRBV27; abundance: .; CDR3nt: TGTGCCAGCTACCCTTTCACCGGGACAGCGACCTACGAGCAGTACTTC; CDR3aa: CASYPFTGTATYEQYF
j_gene: TRBJ2-3; d_gene: TRBD2; v_gene: TRBV7-2; abundance: once; CDR3nt: TGTGCCAGCAGCCCCCCGTCAGGGACTAGCGGGTCAGATACGCAGTATTTT; CDR3aa: CASSPPSGTSGSDTQYF
j_gene: TRBJ2-5; d_gene: .; v_gene: TRBV3-1/TRBV3-2; abundance: .; CDR3nt: TGTGCCAGCAGCCAAGTGGAGGGGATTAGTAGTTGGAACTTC; CDR3aa: CASSQVEGISSWNF
j_gene: TRBJ1-6; d_gene: TRBD1; v_gene: TRBV7-9; abundance: .; CDR3nt: TGTGCCAGCAGCTTCGGGACAGGGGGCCATTCACCCCTCCACTTT; CDR3aa: CASSFGTGGHSPLHF
j_gene: TRBJ1-5; d_gene: .; v_gene: TRBV2; abundance: few; CDR3nt: TGTGCCAGCAGTGCCCCGAGACAGCCCCAGCATTTT; CDR3aa: CASSAPRQPQHF
j_gene: TRBJ2-1; d_gene: TRBD2; v_gene: TRBV5-5; abundance: once; CDR3nt: TGTGCCAGCAGCTTCGGCCCCAGCGGGGGGATCTCCTACAATGAGCAGTTCTTC; CDR3aa: CASSFGPSGGISYNEQFF
j_gene: TRBJ1-4; d_gene: .; v_gene: TRBV7-2; abundance: .; CDR3nt: TGTGCCAGCAGCACATGGACAGACGAAAAACTGTTTTTT; CDR3aa: CASSTWTDEKLFF
j_gene: TRBJ1-2; d_gene: .; v_gene: TRBV30; abundance: .; CDR3nt: TGTGCCTGGAGTGGGCCAACGCTTTACTATGGCTACACCTTC; CDR3aa: CAWSGPTLYYGYTF
j_gene: TRBJ1-6; d_gene: .; v_gene: TRBV6-4; abundance: .; CDR3nt: TGTGCCAGCAGTCCCCACGTCACAGGGAAGGGGCTAGATTCACCCCTCCACTTT; CDR3aa: CASSPHVTGKGLDSPLHF
j_gene: TRBJ1-2; d_gene: .; v_gene: TRBV30; abundance: .; CDR3nt: TGTGCCTGGAGTGTAACTATCTCCAGCTACACCTTC; CDR3aa: CAWSVTISSYTF
j_gene: TRBJ1-4; d_gene: .; v_gene: TRBV30; abundance: .; CDR3nt: TGTGCCTGGGCGAAAGTTTTGGGGGGAAAACTGTTTTTT; CDR3aa: CAWAKVLGGKLFF
j_gene: TRBJ1-1; d_gene: .; v_gene: TRBV12-3/TRBV12-4; abundance: .; CDR3nt: TGTGCCAGCAGTCCGCAGGGTGACACTGAAGCTTTCTTT; CDR3aa: CASSPQGDTEAFF
j_gene: TRBJ1-5; d_gene: .; v_gene: TRBV5-6; abundance: .; CDR3nt: TGTGCCAGCAGCTTAGGTTTCACAGACAATCAGCCCCAGCATTTT; CDR3aa: CASSLGFTDNQPQHF
j_gene: TRBJ2-7; d_gene: TRBD1; v_gene: TRBV10-3; abundance: .; CDR3nt: TGTGCCATCAGTGGACAGGGCTTGGGCGAGCAGTACTTC; CDR3aa: CAISGQGLGEQYF
j_gene: TRBJ1-2; d_gene: .; v_gene: TRBV30; abundance: .; CDR3nt: TGTGCCTGCGGGACTCAATCTAACTATGGCTACACCTTC; CDR3aa: CACGTQSNYGYTF
j_gene: TRBJ2-2; d_gene: TRBD1; v_gene: TRBV7-6; abundance: .; CDR3nt: TGTGCCAGCAGCTCTGGGACAGATAACACCGGGGAGCTGTTTTTT; CDR3aa: CASSSGTDNTGELFF
j_gene: TRBJ2-7; d_gene: .; v_gene: TRBV7-2; abundance: .; CDR3nt: TGTGCCAGCAGCTTAACGTTAGGGGGGGCTAGTGCCGAGCAGTACTTC; CDR3aa: CASSLTLGGASAEQYF
j_gene: TRBJ2-5; d_gene: .; v_gene: TRBV3-1/TRBV3-2; abundance: .; CDR3nt: TGTGCCAGCAGCCAACGATCGGGACTGGGGGGAGAGACCCAGTACTTC; CDR3aa: CASSQRSGLGGETQYF
j_gene: TRBJ1-1; d_gene: TRBD1; v_gene: TRBV27; abundance: .; CDR3nt: TGTGCCAGCAGCCTGGGACAGTTAGCTTTCTTT; CDR3aa: CASSLGQLAFF
j_gene: TRBJ2-7; d_gene: TRBD2; v_gene: TRBV7-2; abundance: .; CDR3nt: TGTGCCAGCAGCCCGGGGGGGCCCCACTACGAGCAGTACTTC; CDR3aa: CASSPGGPHYEQYF
j_gene: TRBJ1-4; d_gene: .; v_gene: TRBV12-3/TRBV12-4; abundance: .; CDR3nt: TGTGCCAGCAGTCCCCGGGCTAATGAAAAACTGTTTTTT; CDR3aa: CASSPRANEKLFF
j_gene: TRBJ2-7; d_gene: .; v_gene: TRBV7-2; abundance: .; CDR3nt: TGTGCCAGCAGCTTAGGGCCTGACTACGAGCAGTACTTC; CDR3aa: CASSLGPDYEQYF
j_gene: TRBJ2-3; d_gene: TRBD1; v_gene: TRBV3-1/TRBV3-2; abundance: .; CDR3nt: TGTGCCAGCAGCCTGGGACAGGGCACACACACAGATACGCAGTATTTT; CDR3aa: CASSLGQGTHTDTQYF
j_gene: TRBJ2-5; d_gene: TRBD2; v_gene: TRBV5-1; abundance: .; CDR3nt: TGCGCCAGCAGCCCGGAGCGGGGAGGAGGACTGGAGACCCAGTACTTC; CDR3aa: CASSPERGGGLETQYF
j_gene: TRBJ1-2; d_gene: .; v_gene: TRBV7-9; abundance: .; CDR3nt: TGTGCCAGCAGCTCCGGACGGACTGGAAGCTACACCTTC; CDR3aa: CASSSGRTGSYTF
j_gene: TRBJ2-1; d_gene: TRBD2; v_gene: TRBV7-2; abundance: .; CDR3nt: TGTGCCAGCAGCTTAGCTAGCGGGGGGGCCGGCAATGAGCAGTTCTTC; CDR3aa: CASSLASGGAGNEQFF
j_gene: TRBJ1-1; d_gene: .; v_gene: TRBV21-1; abundance: .; CDR3nt: TGTGCCAGCAGCAAAAGCCCTGGACAGGATTACACTGAAGCTTTCTTT; CDR3aa: CASSKSPGQDYTEAFF
j_gene: TRBJ1-5; d_gene: TRBD1; v_gene: TRBV7-2; abundance: .; CDR3nt: TGTGCCAGCAGCTTAGAGGGGCCGGCAGGACAGGGGGCTAGAAGGCATTTT; CDR3aa: CASSLEGPAGQGARRHF
j_gene: TRBJ1-4; d_gene: .; v_gene: TRBV19; abundance: .; CDR3nt: TGTGCCGTCGGACGCGGGGGGCTGGGGGAAAAACTGTTTTTT; CDR3aa: CAVGRGGLGEKLFF
j_gene: TRBJ1-1; d_gene: .; v_gene: TRBV2; abundance: .; CDR3nt: TGTGCCAGCAGTGCAGTCATGAACACTGAAGCTTTCTTT; CDR3aa: CASSAVMNTEAFF
j_gene: TRBJ2-1; d_gene: .; v_gene: TRBV6-4; abundance: .; CDR3nt: TGTGCCAGCAGTGACCGGGCAGGGACTCACAATGAGCAGTTCTTC; CDR3aa: CASSDRAGTHNEQFF
j_gene: TRBJ1-2; d_gene: TRBD1; v_gene: TRBV5-1; abundance: .; CDR3nt: TGCGCCAGCAGCTGGAGGACAGGAGATAACTATGGCTACACCTTC; CDR3aa: CASSWRTGDNYGYTF
j_gene: TRBJ1-4; d_gene: TRBD1; v_gene: TRBV10-2; abundance: .; CDR3nt: TGCGCCAGCAGTGAGTCGGTACAGGGGGCAACTAATGAAAAACTGTTTTTT; CDR3aa: CASSESVQGATNEKLFF
j_gene: TRBJ1-6; d_gene: TRBD1; v_gene: TRBV9; abundance: .; CDR3nt: TGTGCCAGCAGCGTAGGACAGGGCGGATCACCCCTCCACTTT; CDR3aa: CASSVGQGGSPLHF